This T cell receptor (beta chain) originates from a study of regulatory T cells in long-lasting Graves disease. CDR3 regions were amplified by Arm-PCR using iRepertoire HTBI primers to build TCR beta libraries. TCRdb recomputed calls from the multiplex PCR reads with MiXCR, one row per CDR3 protein. The table lists 400,000 to 450,000 distinct CDR3 sequences, approximately 16% of them singletons. Study observations and caveats: Sample size, which was small, may have reduced accuracy.

The CDR3 spans 13 residues. Looked up from germline, CDR1 is LNHNV and CDR2 is YYDKDF (reference sequence). Time point meaning: newly diagnosed GD, antithyroid drugs for less than 3 months. RNA from PBMCs was the source of the TCR library. Doctors identified Graves' disease using the American Thyroid Association guidelines. This clonotype was seen many times. The antigen is unknown. A read error may produce the germline difference seen at one junction end. A further study also used this sample, focusing on T cells in Graves' hyperthyroidism and ophthalmopathy.

This chain links TRBV15 with TRBJ2-1; a possible D gene is TRBD2 (5 bases). This clonotype was sampled from a woman younger than 45 with Graves disease. The sample was peripheral blood mononuclear cells (PBMCs), taken at new diagnosis, from a patient treated with antithyroid drugs. The CDR3 protein is CATSREGSNEQFF. The CDR3 DNA reads TGTGCCACCAGCCGAGAGGGAAGCAATGAGCAGTTCTTC. Full variable domain (outside the CDR3, taken from reference TRBV15 and TRBJ2-1): DAMVIQNPRYQVTQFGKPVTLSCSQTLNHNVMYWYQQKSSQAPKLLFHYYDKDFNNEADTPDNFQSRRPNTSFCFLDIRSPGLGDTAMYLCATSREGSNEQFFGPGTRLTVL.